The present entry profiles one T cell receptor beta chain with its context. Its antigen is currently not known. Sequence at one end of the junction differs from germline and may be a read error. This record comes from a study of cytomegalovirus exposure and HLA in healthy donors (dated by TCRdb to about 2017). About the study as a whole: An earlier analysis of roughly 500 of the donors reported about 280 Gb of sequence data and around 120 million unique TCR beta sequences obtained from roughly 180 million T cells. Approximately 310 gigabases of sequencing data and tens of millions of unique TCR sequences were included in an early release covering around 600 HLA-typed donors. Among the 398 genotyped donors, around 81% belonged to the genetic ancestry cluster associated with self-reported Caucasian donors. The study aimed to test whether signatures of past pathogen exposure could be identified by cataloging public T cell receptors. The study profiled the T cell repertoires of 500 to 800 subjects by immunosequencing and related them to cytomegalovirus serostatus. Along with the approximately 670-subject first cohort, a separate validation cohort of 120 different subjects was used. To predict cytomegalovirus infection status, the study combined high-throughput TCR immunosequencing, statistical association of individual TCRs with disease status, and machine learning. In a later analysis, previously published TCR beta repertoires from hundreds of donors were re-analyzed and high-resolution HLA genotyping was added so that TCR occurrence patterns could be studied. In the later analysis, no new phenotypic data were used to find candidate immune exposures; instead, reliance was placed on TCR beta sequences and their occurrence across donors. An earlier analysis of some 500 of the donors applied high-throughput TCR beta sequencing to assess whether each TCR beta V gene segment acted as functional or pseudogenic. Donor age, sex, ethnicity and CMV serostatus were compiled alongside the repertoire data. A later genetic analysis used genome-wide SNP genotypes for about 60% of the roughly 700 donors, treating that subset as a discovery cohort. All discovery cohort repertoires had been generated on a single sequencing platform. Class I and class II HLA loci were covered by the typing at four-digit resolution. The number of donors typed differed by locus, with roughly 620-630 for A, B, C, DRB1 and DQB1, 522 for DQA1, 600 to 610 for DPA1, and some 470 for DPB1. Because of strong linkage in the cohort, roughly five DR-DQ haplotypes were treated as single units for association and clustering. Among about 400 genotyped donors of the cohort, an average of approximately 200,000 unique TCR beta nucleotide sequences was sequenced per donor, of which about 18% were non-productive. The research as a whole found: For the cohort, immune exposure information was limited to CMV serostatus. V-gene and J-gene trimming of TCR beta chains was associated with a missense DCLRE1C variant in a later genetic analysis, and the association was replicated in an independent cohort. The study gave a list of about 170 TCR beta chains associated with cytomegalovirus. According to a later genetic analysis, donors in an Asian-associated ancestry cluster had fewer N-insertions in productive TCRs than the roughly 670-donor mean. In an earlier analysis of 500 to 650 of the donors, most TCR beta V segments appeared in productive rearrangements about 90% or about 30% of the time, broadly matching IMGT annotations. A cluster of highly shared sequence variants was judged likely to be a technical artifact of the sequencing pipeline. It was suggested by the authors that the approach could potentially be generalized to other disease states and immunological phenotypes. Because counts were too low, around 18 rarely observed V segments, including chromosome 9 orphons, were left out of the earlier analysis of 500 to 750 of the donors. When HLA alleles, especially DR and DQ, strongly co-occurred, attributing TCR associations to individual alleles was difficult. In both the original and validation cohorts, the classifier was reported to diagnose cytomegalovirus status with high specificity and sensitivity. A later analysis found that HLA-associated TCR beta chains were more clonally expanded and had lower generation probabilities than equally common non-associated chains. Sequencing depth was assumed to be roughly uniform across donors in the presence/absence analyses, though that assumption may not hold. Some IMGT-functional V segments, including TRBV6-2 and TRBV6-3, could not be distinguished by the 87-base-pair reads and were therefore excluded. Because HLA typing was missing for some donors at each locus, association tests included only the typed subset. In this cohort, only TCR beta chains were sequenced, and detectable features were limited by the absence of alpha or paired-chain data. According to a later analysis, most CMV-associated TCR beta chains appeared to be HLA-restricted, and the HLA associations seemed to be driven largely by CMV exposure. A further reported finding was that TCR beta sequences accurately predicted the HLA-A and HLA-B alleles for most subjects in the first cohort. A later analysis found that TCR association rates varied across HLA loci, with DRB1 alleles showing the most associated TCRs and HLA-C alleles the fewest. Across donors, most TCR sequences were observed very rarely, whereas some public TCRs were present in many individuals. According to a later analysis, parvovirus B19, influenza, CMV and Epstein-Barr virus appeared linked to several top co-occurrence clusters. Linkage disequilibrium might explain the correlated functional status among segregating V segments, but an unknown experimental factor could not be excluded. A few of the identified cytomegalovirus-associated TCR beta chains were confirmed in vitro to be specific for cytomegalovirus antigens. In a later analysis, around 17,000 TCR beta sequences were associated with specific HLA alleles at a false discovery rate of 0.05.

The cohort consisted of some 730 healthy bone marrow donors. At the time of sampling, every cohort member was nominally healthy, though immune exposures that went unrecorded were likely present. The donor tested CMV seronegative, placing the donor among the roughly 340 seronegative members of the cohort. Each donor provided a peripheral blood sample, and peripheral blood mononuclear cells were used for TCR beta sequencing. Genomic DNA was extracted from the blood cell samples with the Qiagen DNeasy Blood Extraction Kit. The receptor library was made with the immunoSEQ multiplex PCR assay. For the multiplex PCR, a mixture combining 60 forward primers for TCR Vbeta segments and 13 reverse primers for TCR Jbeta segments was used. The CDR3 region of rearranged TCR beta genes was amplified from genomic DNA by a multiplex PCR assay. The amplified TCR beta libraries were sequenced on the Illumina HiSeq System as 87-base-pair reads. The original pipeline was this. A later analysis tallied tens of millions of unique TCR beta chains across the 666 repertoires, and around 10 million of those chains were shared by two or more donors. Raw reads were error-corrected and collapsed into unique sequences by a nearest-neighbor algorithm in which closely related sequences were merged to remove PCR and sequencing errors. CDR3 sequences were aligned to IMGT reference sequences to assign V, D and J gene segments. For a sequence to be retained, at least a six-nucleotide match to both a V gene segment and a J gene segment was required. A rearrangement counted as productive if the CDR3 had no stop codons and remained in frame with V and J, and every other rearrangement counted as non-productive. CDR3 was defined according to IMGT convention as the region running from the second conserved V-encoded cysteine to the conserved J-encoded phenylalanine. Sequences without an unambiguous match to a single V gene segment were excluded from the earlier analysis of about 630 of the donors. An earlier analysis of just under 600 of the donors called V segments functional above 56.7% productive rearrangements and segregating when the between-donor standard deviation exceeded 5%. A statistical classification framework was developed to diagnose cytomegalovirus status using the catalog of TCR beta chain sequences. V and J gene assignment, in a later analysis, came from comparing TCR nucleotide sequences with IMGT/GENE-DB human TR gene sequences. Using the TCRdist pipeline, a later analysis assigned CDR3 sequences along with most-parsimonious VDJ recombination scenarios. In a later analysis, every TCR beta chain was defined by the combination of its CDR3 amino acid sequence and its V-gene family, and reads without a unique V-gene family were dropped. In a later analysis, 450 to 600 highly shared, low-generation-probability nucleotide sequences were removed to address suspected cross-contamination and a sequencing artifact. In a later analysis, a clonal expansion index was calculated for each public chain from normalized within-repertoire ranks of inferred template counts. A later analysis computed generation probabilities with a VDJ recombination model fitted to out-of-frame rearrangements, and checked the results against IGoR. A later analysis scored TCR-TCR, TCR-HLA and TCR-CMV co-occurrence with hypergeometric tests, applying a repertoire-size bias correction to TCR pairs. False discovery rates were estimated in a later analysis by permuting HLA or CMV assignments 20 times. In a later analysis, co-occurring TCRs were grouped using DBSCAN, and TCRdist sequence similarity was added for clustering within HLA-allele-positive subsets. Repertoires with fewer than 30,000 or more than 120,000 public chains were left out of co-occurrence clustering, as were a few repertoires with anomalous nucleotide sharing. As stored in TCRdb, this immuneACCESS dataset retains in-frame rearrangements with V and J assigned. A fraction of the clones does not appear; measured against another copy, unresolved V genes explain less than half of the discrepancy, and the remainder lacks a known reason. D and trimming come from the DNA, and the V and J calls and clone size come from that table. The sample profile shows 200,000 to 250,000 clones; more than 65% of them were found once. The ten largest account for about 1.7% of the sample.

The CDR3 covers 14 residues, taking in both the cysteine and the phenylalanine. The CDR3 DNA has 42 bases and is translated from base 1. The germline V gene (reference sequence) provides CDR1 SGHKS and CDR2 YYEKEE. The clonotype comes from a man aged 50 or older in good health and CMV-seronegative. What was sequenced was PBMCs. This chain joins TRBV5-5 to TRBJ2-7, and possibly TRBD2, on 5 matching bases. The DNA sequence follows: TGTGCCAGCAGCTTGTCGGAGGACGGCAACTTAGACCTCTTC. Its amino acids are CASSLSEDGNLDLF.